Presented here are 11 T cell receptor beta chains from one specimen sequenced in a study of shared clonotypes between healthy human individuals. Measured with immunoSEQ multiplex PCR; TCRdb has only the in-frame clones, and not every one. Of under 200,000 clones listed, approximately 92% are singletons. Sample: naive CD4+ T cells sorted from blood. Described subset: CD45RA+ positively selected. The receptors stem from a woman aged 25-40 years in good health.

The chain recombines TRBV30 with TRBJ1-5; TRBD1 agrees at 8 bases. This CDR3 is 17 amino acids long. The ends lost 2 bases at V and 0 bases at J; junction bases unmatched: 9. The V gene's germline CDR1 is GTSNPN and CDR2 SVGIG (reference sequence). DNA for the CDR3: TGTGCCTGGAGTACGCACAGGGGGTTCTATAGCAATCAGCCCCAGCATTTT. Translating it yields CAWSTHRGFYSNQPQHF.

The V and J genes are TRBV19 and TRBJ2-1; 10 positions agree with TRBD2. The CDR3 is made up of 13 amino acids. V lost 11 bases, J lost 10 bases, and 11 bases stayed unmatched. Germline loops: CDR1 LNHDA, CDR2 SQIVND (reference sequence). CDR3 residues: CASRLAGGREQFF. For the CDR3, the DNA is TGTGCCTCGAGGTTAGCGGGAGGAAGAGAGCAGTTCTTC.

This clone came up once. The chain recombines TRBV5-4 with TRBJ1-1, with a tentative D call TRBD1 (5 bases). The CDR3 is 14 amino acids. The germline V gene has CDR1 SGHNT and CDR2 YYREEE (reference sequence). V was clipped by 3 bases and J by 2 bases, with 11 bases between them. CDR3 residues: CASSSGPENTEAFF. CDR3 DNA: TGTGCCAGCAGCTCGGGGCCTGAAAACACTGAAGCTTTCTTT.

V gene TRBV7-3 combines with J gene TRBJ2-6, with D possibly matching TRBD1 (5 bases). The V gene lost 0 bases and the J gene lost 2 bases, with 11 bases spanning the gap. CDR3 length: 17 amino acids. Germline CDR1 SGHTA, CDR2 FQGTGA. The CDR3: CASSLTSGRAGANVLTF. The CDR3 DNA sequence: TGTGCCAGCAGCTTAACGTCGGGCAGGGCTGGGGCCAACGTCCTGACTTTC.

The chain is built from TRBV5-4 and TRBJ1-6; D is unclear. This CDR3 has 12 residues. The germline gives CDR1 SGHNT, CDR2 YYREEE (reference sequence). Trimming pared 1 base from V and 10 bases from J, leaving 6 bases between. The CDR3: CASSLFASPLHF. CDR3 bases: TGTGCCAGCAGCTTGTTTGCCTCACCCCTCCACTTT.

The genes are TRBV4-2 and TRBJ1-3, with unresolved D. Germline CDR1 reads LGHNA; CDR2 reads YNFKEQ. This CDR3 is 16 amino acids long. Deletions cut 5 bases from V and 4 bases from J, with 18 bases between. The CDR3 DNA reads TGTGCCAGCAGCTTAGTTGGCCTTCTGGTGGGAAACACCATATATTTT. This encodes CASSLVGLLVGNTIYF.

Here the CDR3 DNA reads TGTGCCAGCAGTTCCCGGGGCGGGACTACCTACGAGCAGTACTTC. Translation gives CASSSRGGTTYEQYF. J is TRBJ2-7 and V is TRBV28, with 7 bases that match TRBD2. This CDR3 comprises 15 residues. V shed 4 bases, J shed 2 bases, and the junction held 8 bases outside the gene matches. Germline V gives CDR1 MDHEN, CDR2 SYDVKM.

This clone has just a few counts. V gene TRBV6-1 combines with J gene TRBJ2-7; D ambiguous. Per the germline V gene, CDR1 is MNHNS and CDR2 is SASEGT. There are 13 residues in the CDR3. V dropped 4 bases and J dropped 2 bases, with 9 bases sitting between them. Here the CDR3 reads CASSGYTTYEQYF. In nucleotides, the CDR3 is TGTGCCAGCAGTGGATACACCACCTACGAGCAGTACTTC.

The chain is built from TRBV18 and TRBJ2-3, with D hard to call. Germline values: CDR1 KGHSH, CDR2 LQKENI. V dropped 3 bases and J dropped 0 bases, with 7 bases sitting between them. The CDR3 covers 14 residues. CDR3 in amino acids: CASSPGVSTDTQYF. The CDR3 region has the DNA TGTGCCAGCTCACCTGGGGTTAGCACAGATACGCAGTATTTT.

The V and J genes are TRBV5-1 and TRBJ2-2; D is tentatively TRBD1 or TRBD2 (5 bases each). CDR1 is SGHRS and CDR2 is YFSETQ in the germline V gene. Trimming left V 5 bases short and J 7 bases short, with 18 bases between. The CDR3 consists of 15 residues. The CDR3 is CASREVSRGDGELFF. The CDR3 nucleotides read TGCGCCAGCAGGGAGGTTAGCCGAGGGGACGGGGAGCTGTTTTTT. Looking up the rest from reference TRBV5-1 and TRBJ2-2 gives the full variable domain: KAGVTQTPRYLIKTRGQQVTLSCSPISGHRSVSWYQQTPGQGLQFLFEYFSETQRNKGNFPGRFSGRQFSNSRSEMNVSTLELGDSALYLCASREVSRGDGELFFGEGSRLTVL.

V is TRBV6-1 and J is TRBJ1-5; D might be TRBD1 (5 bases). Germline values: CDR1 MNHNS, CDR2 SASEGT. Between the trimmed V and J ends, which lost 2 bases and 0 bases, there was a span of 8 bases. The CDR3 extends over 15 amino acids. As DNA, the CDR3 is TGTGCCAGCAGTGAACAGGGATTTAGCAATCAGCCCCAGCATTTT. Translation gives CASSEQGFSNQPQHF.